This TCR beta chain was found in a study of T cells after yellow fever vaccination. General study results and limits: Reappearance after the booster was observed for most primary-vaccination clones (about 96% CD4, roughly 90% CD8). Abundant bulk-derived clonotypes could contaminate FACS-sorted repertoires. Just a small share of clonotypes turned up in the CD4 compartment as well as the CD8 compartment.

This clonotype was seen many times. TCRdb re-called the 5' RACE reads with MiXCR, one entry per CDR3 protein. This sample has 11,000 to 15,000 distinct CDR3 sequences, with roughly 7.2% found just once. Germline values: CDR1 SEHNR, CDR2 FQNEAQ (reference sequence). The CDR3 is made up of 15 amino acids. Trimming took 3 bases from V and 3 from J, leaving 13 bases between them. This clonotype was obtained from a man between 18 and 35 years old who received the YFV17D yellow fever vaccine. This specimen consisted of PBMCs, either bulk or a sorted T-cell subset (CD4+, CD8+, memory, or dextramer-sorted; not recorded which), obtained on the day of the yellow fever booster vaccination. The chain recombines TRBV7-9 with TRBJ2-3; D may be TRBD1 or TRBD2 (6 bases each). CDR3 sequence (DNA): TGTGCCAGCAGCTTCCCCGGGGGCGGTACAGATACGCAGTATTTT. This sequence encodes CASSFPGGGTDTQYF.